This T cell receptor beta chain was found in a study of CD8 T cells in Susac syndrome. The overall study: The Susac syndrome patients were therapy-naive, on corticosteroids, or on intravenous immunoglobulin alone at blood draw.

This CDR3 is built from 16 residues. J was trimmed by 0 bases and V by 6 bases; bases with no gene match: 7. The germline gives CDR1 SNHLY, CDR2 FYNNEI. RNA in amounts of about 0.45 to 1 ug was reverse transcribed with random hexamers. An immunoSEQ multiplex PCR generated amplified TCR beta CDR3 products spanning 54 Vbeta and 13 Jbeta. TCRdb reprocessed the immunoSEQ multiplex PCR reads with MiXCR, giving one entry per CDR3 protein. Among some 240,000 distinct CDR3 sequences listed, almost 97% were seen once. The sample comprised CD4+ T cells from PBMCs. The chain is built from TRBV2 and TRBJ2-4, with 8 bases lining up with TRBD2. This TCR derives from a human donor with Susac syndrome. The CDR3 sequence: CASRGLDQLAKNIQYF. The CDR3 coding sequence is TGTGCCAGCAGGGGACTAGACCAACTAGCCAAAAACATTCAGTACTTC.